Below, 29 T cell receptor beta chains from the same sample are listed, as sequenced in a study of blood T cell repertoires in COVID-19. Repertoires were generated with immunoSEQ multiplex PCR, while TCRdb's copy carries only in-frame clones and drops some. The top ten hold 1.9% of the sample, which has tens of thousands of clones, around nine tenths seen once. The sequencing input was peripheral blood. The receptors shown here come from a woman aged 55-70 years with acute or convalescent COVID-19.

The chain uses TRBV2 and TRBJ2-5; TRBD1 might be the D (5 bases). Germline values: CDR1 SNHLY, CDR2 FYNNEI. The V and J ends lost 7 bases and 2 bases respectively, with 8 bases between them. The CDR3 is made up of 12 amino acids. DNA of the CDR3: TGTGCCAGCACAGGGATACAAGAGACCCAGTACTTC. It encodes CASTGIQETQYF.

The J gene is TRBJ1-6, the V gene TRBV27; D is perhaps TRBD1 (5 bases). Trimming shortened V by 8 bases and J by 9 bases, and 20 bases separated the two germline ends. The CDR3 totals 15 residues. CDR1 and CDR2 from the germline V gene are MNHEY and SMNVEV (reference sequence). CDR3 sequence (DNA): TGTGCCAGCCAATCCGGGACTAGGTTGGGTTCACCCCTCCACTTT. This gives the protein CASQSGTRLGSPLHF.

This chain links TRBV28 with TRBJ1-1, with TRBD1 matching 8 bases. Germline lookup yields CDR1 MDHEN and CDR2 SYDVKM. The CDR3 consists of 12 residues. J was trimmed by 9 bases and V by 8 bases; bases with no gene match: 8. Here the CDR3 reads CASVSQGAQAFF. The DNA for the CDR3 is TGTGCCAGCGTATCTCAGGGGGCGCAAGCTTTCTTT.

This clone was detected a few times. V gene TRBV3-1 (or the pseudogene TRBV3-2) combines with J gene TRBJ1-5; D is undetermined. The length of the CDR3 is 14 residues. V was trimmed by 5 bases and J by 2 bases, leaving 10 bases between them. In germline, CDR1 is LGHDT, CDR2 YNNKEL (reference sequence). In DNA form, the CDR3 reads TGTGCCAGCAGCACGAGTCAAGGCAATCAGCCCCAGCATTTT. Protein product: CASSTSQGNQPQHF.

This clone showed up just a few times. The V call is TRBV7-9, the J call TRBJ2-5, with D possibly being TRBD1 (5 bases). Germline V CDR1 and CDR2: SEHNR, FQNEAQ (reference sequence). Trimming left V 0 bases short and J 2 bases short, with 10 bases between. There are 15 residues in the CDR3. For the CDR3, the DNA is TGTGCCAGCAGCTTAGCCCGACAGAATCAAGAGACCCAGTACTTC. It is translated as CASSLARQNQETQYF.

The gene calls are TRBV28 and TRBJ1-1; D is perhaps TRBD1 (6 bases). From germline, CDR1 is MDHEN and CDR2 SYDVKM. V lost 9 bases and J 1 base, leaving 9 bases between the germline ends. This CDR3 has 12 residues. In DNA, the CDR3 is TGTGCCAGTGGGGGCAGGAACACTGAAGCTTTCTTT. This translates into CASGGRNTEAFF.

This clone has just a few counts. The chain has TRBV15 and TRBJ2-5; TRBD1 matches at 8 bases. V shed 4 bases, J shed 5 bases, and the junction held 6 bases outside the gene matches. This CDR3 has 14 residues. The germline V gene has CDR1 LNHNV and CDR2 YYDKDF (reference sequence). The CDR3 loop is CATSMDRAAETQYF. DNA for the CDR3: TGTGCCACCAGCATGGACAGGGCGGCTGAGACCCAGTACTTC. The whole variable domain, remainder taken from reference TRBV15 and TRBJ2-5, is DAMVIQNPRYQVTQFGKPVTLSCSQTLNHNVMYWYQQKSSQAPKLLFHYYDKDFNNEADTPDNFQSRRPNTSFCFLDIRSPGLGDTAMYLCATSMDRAAETQYFGPGTRLLVL.

The chain combines TRBV7-9 with TRBJ1-3, with TRBD1 matching 7 bases. This CDR3 spans 16 amino acids. Germline V CDR1 and CDR2: SEHNR, FQNEAQ (reference sequence). Unmatched junction bases numbered 11, after V lost 6 bases and J lost 3 bases. The chain's CDR3 is CASRPQTGSLGNTIYF. Here the CDR3 DNA reads TGTGCCAGCAGGCCACAGACAGGGTCGCTTGGAAACACCATATATTTT.

The CDR3 bases are TGTGCCAGCAGGACCCTACAGTATAATTCACCCCTCCACTTT. Its protein product is CASRTLQYNSPLHF. The chain carries TRBV27 and TRBJ1-6; no definite D call. The CDR3 length is 14 residues. Germline V gene sequence: CDR1 MNHEY, CDR2 SMNVEV (reference sequence). V lost 6 bases to trimming and J lost 4 bases, with 10 bases between them.

A note on this clone: The junction shows a germline mismatch at one end, possibly a read error. This chain connects TRBV28 to TRBJ2-7; TRBD1 matches at 11 bases. The CDR3 runs to 14 residues. CDR1 and CDR2 (germline): MDHEN, SYDVKM. The CDR3 DNA follows: TGTGTCAGCAGCACGGGACAGGGGGACTACGAGCAGTACTTC. This gives the protein CVSSTGQGDYEQYF.

This clone was seen a few times. The chain couples TRBV11-3 to TRBJ2-1, with D perhaps TRBD2 (6 bases). The germline V and J ends were trimmed by 1 base and 8 bases, with 18 bases remaining between them. Germline V gene lookup returns CDR1 SGHNT and CDR2 YENEEA. This CDR3 is 16 amino acids long. The CDR3 nucleotides read TGTGCCAGCAGCTTAGCTCTGGGTGCAGGGACTCATGAGCAGTTCTTC. Its protein is CASSLALGAGTHEQFF.

This clone was found once. The rearrangement joins TRBV19 to TRBJ2-1; TRBD2 agrees at 11 bases. Germline trimming cut 6 bases from V and 3 bases from J; bases unmatched to any gene: 1. This CDR3 has 14 residues. Germline V gene data show CDR1 as LNHDA and CDR2 as SQIVND (reference sequence). The CDR3 here is CASSLAGGYNEQFF. CDR3 sequence (DNA): TGTGCCAGTAGCCTAGCGGGAGGCTACAATGAGCAGTTCTTC.

CDR3 loop: CSVPRGHEQFF. As DNA, the CDR3 is TGCAGCGTTCCGCGGGGTCATGAGCAGTTCTTC. The chain combines TRBV29-1 with TRBJ2-1; D perhaps matches TRBD2 (6 bases). Trimming left V 5 bases short and J 8 bases short, with 10 bases between. The CDR3 covers 11 residues. The germline gives CDR1 SQVTM, CDR2 ANQGSEA.

This clone was detected once. The rearrangement joins TRBV6-5 to TRBJ2-5; D not certain. V was trimmed by 0 bases and J by 7 bases, leaving 18 bases between them. Germline CDR1 is MNHEY and CDR2 is SVGAGI. The CDR3 runs to 16 residues. In DNA, the CDR3 is TGTGCCAGCAGTTACTCGATAGCCGGGTTAGGTGTGACCCAGTACTTC. Translation: CASSYSIAGLGVTQYF.

V usage is TRBV28 and J usage is TRBJ1-2, with D unclear. Trimming removed 7 bases at V and 0 bases at J, with 9 bases between. Germline loops: CDR1 MDHEN, CDR2 SYDVKM. The CDR3 length is 13 residues. The DNA of the CDR3 is TGTGCCAGCACGGGAGATACTAACTATGGCTACACCTTC. It translates to CASTGDTNYGYTF.

The chain joins TRBV9 to TRBJ1-1; tentative D call: TRBD1 (6 bases). V lost 1 base to trimming and J lost 0 bases, with 10 bases between them. The germline gives CDR1 SGDLS, CDR2 YYNGEE. The CDR3 is 15 amino acids. The CDR3 region is CASSVLTGLNTEAFF. CDR3 DNA sequence: TGTGCCAGCAGCGTATTGACAGGCCTGAACACTGAAGCTTTCTTT.

The chain employs TRBV6-5 and TRBJ2-7; maybe TRBD2 (5 bases). Trimming shortened V by 6 bases and J by 2 bases, and 14 bases separated the two germline ends. The CDR3 is 14 amino acids. CDR1 is MNHEY and CDR2 is SVGAGI in the germline V gene. The CDR3 region has the DNA TGTGCCAGCAGACCACGTCTAGCAACCTACGAGCAGTACTTC. Its protein is CASRPRLATYEQYF.

This chain connects TRBV18 to TRBJ1-5, with TRBD1 matching 8 bases. The length of the CDR3 is 16 residues. Germline-derived CDR1 and CDR2 are KGHSH and LQKENI. V lost 3 bases and J lost 5; bases outside the gene matches: 9. The CDR3 DNA reads TGTGCCAGCTCACCTGCCGGGACAGGTGGTGATCAGCCCCAGCATTTT. Translation gives CASSPAGTGGDQPQHF.

The chain is built from TRBV11-2 and TRBJ2-7; 9 bases fit TRBD2. The CDR3 sequence is 14 residues long. Trimming removed 5 bases from V and 4 bases from J; junction bases left unmatched: 6. Germline V lookup: CDR1 SGHAT, CDR2 FQNNGV. The CDR3 loop is CASSPSGIAYEQYF. CDR3 nucleotide sequence: TGTGCCAGCAGCCCTAGCGGGATAGCTTACGAGCAGTACTTC.

The J gene is TRBJ1-5, the V gene TRBV19, with TRBD1 matching over 9 bases. CDR1 and CDR2 from the germline V gene are LNHDA and SQIVND (reference sequence). This CDR3 is built from 13 residues. V lost 10 bases, J lost 7 bases, and 8 bases stayed unmatched. The CDR3 DNA follows: TGTGCCACCGGGACAGGGTTTAGGCAGCCCCAGCATTTT. Residues: CATGTGFRQPQHF.

The CDR3 nucleotides are TGTGCCAGCAGCTTAGCGGACAGGAGGAACACTGAAGCTTTCTTT. It codes for CASSLADRRNTEAFF. This chain links TRBV7-9 with TRBJ1-1, with 7 positions matching TRBD1. This CDR3 contains 15 residues. Trimming took 0 bases from V and 1 from J; bases not matched to a gene: 2. Germline CDR1 is SEHNR and CDR2 is FQNEAQ (reference sequence). Complete variable domain (other parts from reference TRBV7-9 and TRBJ1-1): DTGVSQNPRHKITKRGQNVTFRCDPISEHNRLYWYRQTLGQGPEFLTYFQNEAQLEKSRLLSDRFSAERPKGSFSTLEIQRTEQGDSAMYLCASSLADRRNTEAFFGQGTRLTVV.

The rearrangement uses TRBV9 and TRBJ1-3, with D hard to call. The CDR3 length is 12 residues. Germline CDR1 is SGDLS and CDR2 is YYNGEE. Trimming shortened V by 3 bases and J by 3 bases, and 4 bases separated the two germline ends. CDR3 nucleotides: TGTGCCAGCAGCGCTGTTGGAAACACCATATATTTT. It yields the protein CASSAVGNTIYF.

A few counts support this clone. The chain uses TRBV30 and TRBJ1-2; weak D call: TRBD1 (5 bases). Germline V CDR1 and CDR2: GTSNPN, SVGIG (reference sequence). Trimming stripped 1 base from V and 8 bases from J, with 17 bases between. This CDR3 has 14 amino acids. CDR3 residues: CAWSDLGGVSGYTF. The CDR3 nucleotides are TGTGCCTGGAGTGACTTGGGGGGAGTATCGGGCTACACCTTC.

Many counts were recorded for this clone. The CDR3 here is CATSRDPGGEHEQYF. The CDR3 DNA reads as TGTGCCACCAGCAGGGATCCAGGGGGCGAGCACGAGCAGTACTTC. J is TRBJ2-7 and V is TRBV15; TRBD1 aligns across 8 bases. The CDR3 sequence is 15 residues long. Germline CDR1 LNHNV, CDR2 YYDKDF (reference sequence). V lost 3 bases and J lost 5; bases outside the gene matches: 9.

This clone came up once. The CDR3 region has the DNA TGTGCCAGCAGCCAAGATTATTGGGGACTAGCGGGAGTCCGTGCGAATGAGCAGTTCTTC. It specifies CASSQDYWGLAGVRANEQFF. The chain joins TRBV3-1 (or the pseudogene TRBV3-2) to TRBJ2-1, with 14 bases that match TRBD2. The CDR3 totals 20 residues. Per the germline V gene, CDR1 is LGHDT and CDR2 is YNNKEL (reference sequence). After removal of 0 bases from V and 7 bases from J, the junction contained 14 bases not matched to a gene.

This rearrangement joins TRBV7-2 to TRBJ2-5, with D possibly TRBD2 on 5 matching bases. This CDR3 contains 15 residues. Germline V gene sequence: CDR1 SGHTA, CDR2 FQGNSA. Between the trimmed V and J ends, which lost 1 base and 5 bases, there was a span of 14 bases. The CDR3 coding sequence is TGTGCCAGCAGCTTAGGCCCTAGCTATCGGGAGACCCAGTACTTC. Amino acids: CASSLGPSYRETQYF.

The CDR3 nucleotides are TGTGCCAGCAGCTTCTCGACTAGCGTCGATGAGCAGTTCTTC. Its protein product is CASSFSTSVDEQFF. V usage is TRBV7-9 and J usage is TRBJ2-1; 8 bases fit TRBD2. The ends lost 3 bases at V and 8 bases at J; junction bases unmatched: 6. This CDR3 contains 14 residues. Germline values: CDR1 SEHNR, CDR2 FQNEAQ (reference sequence).

This clone was detected only a few times. The rearrangement uses TRBV2 and TRBJ1-6; 9 nucleotides line up with TRBD1. V was pared by 2 bases and J by 14 bases, with 10 bases of the junction left unmatched. This CDR3 contains 15 residues. Germline loops: CDR1 SNHLY, CDR2 FYNNEI. DNA of the CDR3: TGTGCCAGCAGTGAATTGGGGACAGGGATCATCACCCTCCACTTT. It yields the protein CASSELGTGIITLHF.

The gene calls are TRBV28 and TRBJ2-7; TRBD1 agrees at 8 bases. Per the germline V gene, CDR1 is MDHEN and CDR2 is SYDVKM. The CDR3 runs 15 residues. V lost 6 bases and J lost 0; bases outside the gene matches: 7. CDR3 bases: TGTGCCAGCAGAAAGGGACAGGAGATCTCCTACGAGCAGTACTTC. Its translation: CASRKGQEISYEQYF.